This TCR beta chain was sequenced in a study of blood T cells in healthy people across ages. Study findings and constraints: The study regarded diversity estimates from one million T cells as underestimates.

As to this clonotype: What it binds is not known.

The ends lost 5 bases at V and 4 bases at J; junction bases unmatched: 7. CDR1 is SEHNR and CDR2 is FQNEAQ in the germline V gene (reference sequence). The CDR3 loop spans 15 amino acids. A J-beta primer mix and a sample-barcoded 5' primer were used in a second PCR of roughly 6 to 11 cycles. Using its own MiXCR run on the 5' RACE reads, TCRdb lists one record per CDR3 protein. The profile shows hundreds of thousands of distinct CDR3 sequences, around 24% of them singletons. The data also belong to a second study, concerning T cells of mothers and their children.

The sample comprised blood. This sequence originates from a boy younger than 18 in good health. The chain recombines TRBV7-9 with TRBJ2-5; 10 nucleotides line up with TRBD2. The CDR3 protein is CASSEVAGGSETQYF. CDR3 bases: TGTGCCAGCAGCGAGGTAGCGGGAGGATCAGAGACCCAGTACTTC.